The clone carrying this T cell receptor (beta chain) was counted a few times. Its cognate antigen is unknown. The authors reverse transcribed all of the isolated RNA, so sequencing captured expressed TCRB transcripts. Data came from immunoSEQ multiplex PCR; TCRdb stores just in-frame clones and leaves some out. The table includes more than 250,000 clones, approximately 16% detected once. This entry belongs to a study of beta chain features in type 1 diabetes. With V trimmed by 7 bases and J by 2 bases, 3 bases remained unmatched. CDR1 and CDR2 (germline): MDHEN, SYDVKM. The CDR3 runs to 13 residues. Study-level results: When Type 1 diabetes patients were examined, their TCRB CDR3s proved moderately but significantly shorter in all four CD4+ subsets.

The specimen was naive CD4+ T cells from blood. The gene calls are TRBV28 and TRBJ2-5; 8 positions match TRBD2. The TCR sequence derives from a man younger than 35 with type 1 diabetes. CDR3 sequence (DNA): TGTGCCAGCAATAGCGGGGATCAAGAGACCCAGTACTTC. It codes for CASNSGDQETQYF.